This T cell receptor beta chain was documented in a study of identical twins. This CDR3 spans 15 amino acids. Trimming removed 0 bases from V and 1 base from J, with 7 bases in between. Germline assignment: CDR1 MGHRA and CDR2 YSYEKL. TCRdb re-called the 5' RACE reads through MiXCR, storing one row per CDR3 protein. The repertoire consists of some 440,000 distinct CDR3 sequences, with more than 20% occurring once and the leading ten covering 2.9%. These data also featured in a second study, about T cells expressing NK-cell markers.

The V call is TRBV4-1, the J call TRBJ2-1; D gene unclear. The sample comprised CD4+ T cells sorted from blood. The sequence was obtained from a woman between 18 and 29 years old in good health. The CDR3 coding sequence is TGCGCCAGCAGCCAAGATGCGGTTTCCTACAATGAGCAGTTCTTC. This translates into CASSQDAVSYNEQFF.